What follows are 24 T cell receptor beta chains derived from one specimen sequenced in a study of shared clonotypes between healthy human individuals (dated by TCRdb to the early 2020s). CD8 naive samples were CD45RO-negative cells positively selected for CCR7, giving a CD45RA+CCR7+ population that excluded TemRA cells. The library relied on the immunoSEQ multiplex PCR assay. The immuneACCESS repertoire file appears here via TCRdb, limited to in-frame rearrangements. These files lack a portion of the clones; in checked studies, under half of the deficit traces to unresolved V genes, and the cause of the others is not known. This sample is represented by 550,000 to 750,000 clones; about 92% of them were singletons. About 24% of the sample lies in the top ten. The sequenced sample was naive CD8+ T cells sorted from blood. This specimen's cell subset or site label, interpreted: CD45RA+CCR7+. Source of these receptors: a man aged 25-45 years in good health.

V gene TRBV6-6 combines with J gene TRBJ2-2; unclear D gene. The V end lost 0 bases, the J end lost 5 bases, and 10 bases lay between the germline ends. This CDR3 region has 15 residues. Germline-derived CDR1 and CDR2 are MNHNY and SVGAGI (reference sequence). The CDR3 nucleotides are TGTGCCAGCAGTTACTCGATTCAGTCGACCGGGGAGCTGTTTTTT. The encoded protein is CASSYSIQSTGELFF.

The chain carries TRBV15 and TRBJ2-5, with D tentatively TRBD2 (5 bases). The germline V gene encodes CDR1 LNHNV and CDR2 YYDKDF (reference sequence). The length of the CDR3 is 16 residues. The ends were cut back, 1 base at V and 2 bases at J, with 14 bases in the middle. The CDR3 protein is CATSRGSSGNQETQYF. The CDR3 coding sequence is TGTGCCACCAGCAGAGGATCATCCGGGAATCAAGAGACCCAGTACTTC.

The CDR3 nucleotides are TGTGCCAGCAGCTCGATACAGGGGGGGGCTGGGGCCAACGTCCTGACTTTC. Its protein product is CASSSIQGGAGANVLTF. V usage is TRBV27 and J usage is TRBJ2-6; maybe TRBD1 (8 bases). V gave up 6 bases and J gave up 2 bases, with 17 bases separating them. Germline assignment: CDR1 MNHEY and CDR2 SMNVEV (reference sequence). The CDR3 extends over 17 amino acids.

This chain joins TRBV4-1 and TRBJ2-1; 10 bases map to TRBD2. J gave up 9 bases and V 0 bases, and 8 bases lay outside the gene matches. Germline values: CDR1 MGHRA, CDR2 YSYEKL. This CDR3 region has 16 residues. The CDR3 DNA reads as TGCGCCAGCAGCCAAGATGCGTCTAGCGGGAGAATTGAGCAGTTCTTC. Protein product: CASSQDASSGRIEQFF.

CDR3 sequence reads: CSALIAGEQFF. The CDR3 DNA reads TGCAGTGCTCTCATAGCGGGTGAGCAGTTCTTC. The rearrangement uses TRBV20-1 and TRBJ2-1, with TRBD2 identical over 7 bases. The CDR3 has 11 amino acids. V shed 5 bases, J shed 9 bases, and the junction held 4 bases outside the gene matches. Germline CDR1 DFQATT, CDR2 SNEGSKA (reference sequence).

The count of this clone is one. V is TRBV29-1 and J is TRBJ2-7; 7 positions agree with TRBD2. The CDR3 has 12 amino acids. Germline loops: CDR1 SQVTM, CDR2 ANQGSEA. J was trimmed by 0 bases and V by 7 bases; bases with no gene match: 3. The CDR3 bases are TGCAGCGGATCTAGCGGCTCCTACGAGCAGTACTTC. This sequence encodes CSGSSGSYEQYF.

This clone appeared a few times. This chain connects TRBV29-1 to TRBJ1-2, with 8 bases aligning to TRBD1. CDR1 and CDR2 from the germline V gene are SQVTM and ANQGSEA. The trim removed 5 bases at V and 7 bases at J, leaving 15 bases unmatched. The CDR3 extends over 15 amino acids. CDR3 sequence reads: CSVNQGQERTRGYTF. DNA of the CDR3: TGCAGCGTTAACCAGGGACAGGAACGAACTCGTGGCTACACCTTC.

The table lists this clone with a count of one. The rearrangement uses TRBV7-9 and TRBJ1-1, with a tentative D call TRBD1 (5 bases). V lost 5 bases and J lost 4, with 11 bases in between. This CDR3 is 13 amino acids long. Germline CDR1 and CDR2: SEHNR and FQNEAQ (reference sequence). The CDR3: CASSPGGVTEAFF. The CDR3 nucleotides are TGTGCCAGCAGCCCGGGGGGAGTCACTGAAGCTTTCTTT.

The chain has TRBV27 and TRBJ2-7, with 7 bases identical to TRBD1. The germline V gene encodes CDR1 MNHEY and CDR2 SMNVEV (reference sequence). This CDR3 has 13 residues. Unmatched junction bases numbered 6, after V lost 8 bases and J lost 2 bases. In DNA form, the CDR3 reads TGTGCCAGCGGTCAGGGGGTTGCCTACGAGCAGTACTTC. This encodes CASGQGVAYEQYF.

This clone was seen only once. The same CDR3 arises from other DNA sequences in this sample as well. The CDR3 loop is CASSFLGNEQFF. CDR3 bases: TGTGCCAGCAGTTTTTTGGGGAATGAGCAGTTCTTC. The V gene is TRBV27, the J gene TRBJ2-1; no firm D call. Trimming removed 3 bases from V and 7 bases from J, with 7 bases in between. Germline assignment: CDR1 MNHEY and CDR2 SMNVEV (reference sequence). The CDR3 loop spans 12 amino acids.

This chain connects TRBV13 to TRBJ2-7; no clear D gene. CDR3 length: 11 residues. V was cut by 4 bases and J by 7 bases, with 8 bases left in between. The germline V gene has CDR1 PRHDT and CDR2 FYEKMQ (reference sequence). This chain's CDR3 is CASSSVGEQYF. DNA for the CDR3: TGTGCCAGCAGCTCAGTAGGGGAGCAGTACTTC.

This rearrangement joins TRBV7-8 to TRBJ1-5; D perhaps matches TRBD1 (5 bases). The CDR3 length is 16 residues. CDR1 and CDR2 from the germline V gene are SGHVS and FQNEAQ. The ends were cut back, 6 bases at V and 1 base at J, with 16 bases in the middle. The DNA of the CDR3 is TGTGCCAGCAGTCTATGGGGCGCAGGGAGCAATCAGCCCCAGCATTTT. It is translated as CASSLWGAGSNQPQHF.

The V call is TRBV9, the J call TRBJ1-2, with D maybe TRBD1 (6 bases). CDR1 is SGDLS, CDR2 YYNGEE, per germline. The CDR3 has 14 residues. The germline V and J ends were trimmed by 2 bases and 4 bases, with 12 bases remaining between them. The CDR3 spells CASSVTGISYGYTF. For the CDR3, the DNA is TGTGCCAGCAGCGTTACAGGGATTTCCTATGGCTACACCTTC.

This chain joins TRBV6-6 and TRBJ2-7; D remains unclear. V was pared by 0 bases and J by 1 base, with 13 bases between. The V gene's germline CDR1 is MNHNY and CDR2 SVGAGI (reference sequence). CDR3 size: 16 residues. The CDR3 nucleotides are TGTGCCAGCAGTTACTCTCCAGGCGCCAGATCCTACGAGCAGTACTTC. It codes for CASSYSPGARSYEQYF.

J is TRBJ2-7 and V is TRBV7-6; the D gene is possibly TRBD2 (5 bases). Trimming removed 0 bases from V and 4 bases from J, with 16 bases in between. The CDR3 totals 16 residues. Germline CDR1 reads SGHVS; CDR2 reads FNYEAQ. The CDR3 protein is CASSLAGGETLYEQYF. CDR3 in DNA: TGTGCCAGCAGCTTAGCGGGTGGGGAGACTTTGTACGAGCAGTACTTC. The full variable domain, with the rest looked up from reference TRBV7-6 and TRBJ2-7, is GAGVSQSPRYKVTKRGQDVALRCDPISGHVSLYWYRQALGQGPEFLTYFNYEAQQDKSGLPNDRFSAERPEGSISTLTIQRTEQRDSAMYRCASSLAGGETLYEQYFGPGTRLTVT.

V gene TRBV15 combines with J gene TRBJ2-1, with 12 bases that match TRBD2. The germline CDR1 and CDR2 sequences are LNHNV and YYDKDF (reference sequence). The J segment lost 8 bases and the V segment lost 2 bases, leaving 7 bases of the junction unmatched. The CDR3 has 16 amino acids. CDR3 in amino acids: CATSRPRTSGNYEQFF. The CDR3 DNA follows: TGTGCCACCAGCAGACCCCGGACTAGCGGGAACTATGAGCAGTTCTTC.

The chain recombines TRBV30 with TRBJ2-7; unclear D gene. The CDR3 covers 14 residues. Germline loops: CDR1 GTSNPN, CDR2 SVGIG (reference sequence). With 2 bases removed from V and 1 base from J, the gap between germline ends came to 12 bases. The CDR3 loop is CAWSLGTSSYEQYF. CDR3 DNA: TGTGCCTGGAGTCTGGGAACCTCGTCCTACGAGCAGTACTTC.

This clone was observed a single time. This chain joins TRBV27 and TRBJ2-4; tentative D call: TRBD1 (6 bases). The CDR3 consists of 16 residues. Per germline, CDR1 MNHEY and CDR2 SMNVEV (reference sequence). With 4 bases removed from V and 0 bases from J, the gap between germline ends came to 13 bases. The CDR3 reads CASSWGPNIAKNIQYF. CDR3 nucleotide sequence: TGTGCCAGCAGTTGGGGGCCAAATATAGCCAAAAACATTCAGTACTTC.

The gene calls are TRBV11-2 and TRBJ1-5; D unresolved. CDR3 length: 13 residues. Germline V lookup: CDR1 SGHAT, CDR2 FQNNGV. V was clipped by 5 bases and J by 7 bases, with 12 bases between them. The CDR3 region is CASSASMGQPQHF. The DNA for the CDR3 is TGTGCCAGCAGCGCCTCCATGGGGCAGCCCCAGCATTTT.

The chain carries TRBV7-2 and TRBJ2-7; D is perhaps TRBD1 or TRBD2 (5 bases each). V dropped 5 bases and J dropped 3 bases, with 20 bases sitting between them. This CDR3 contains 16 residues. Per germline, CDR1 SGHTA and CDR2 FQGNSA. CDR3 protein: CASSLERRGDLYEQYF. CDR3 DNA: TGTGCCAGCAGCCTCGAAAGGAGAGGGGACCTCTACGAGCAGTACTTC.

The table lists this clone with a few counts. This specimen includes other DNA sequences encoding the same CDR3. The chain carries TRBV9 and TRBJ2-2; D is unresolved. The length of the CDR3 is 14 residues. The germline gives CDR1 SGDLS, CDR2 YYNGEE. Trimming took off 0 bases at V and 1 base at J, with 4 bases between the two ends. DNA of the CDR3: TGTGCCAGCAGCGTAGGACAGAACACCGGGGAGCTGTTTTTT. This encodes CASSVGQNTGELFF.

This chain joins TRBV5-1 and TRBJ2-7; no clear D gene. V was cut by 4 bases and J by 6 bases, with 11 bases left in between. The CDR3 consists of 12 residues. Germline CDR1 SGHRS, CDR2 YFSETQ. The CDR3 sequence is CASSPHYPEQYF. CDR3 bases: TGCGCCAGCAGCCCTCACTATCCCGAGCAGTACTTC.

This chain uses TRBV7-9 with TRBJ2-3; 8 bases line up with TRBD2. With 2 bases clipped from V and 3 bases from J, the junction kept 10 bases outside the gene matches. This CDR3 comprises 17 residues. Germline values: CDR1 SEHNR, CDR2 FQNEAQ (reference sequence). CDR3 region: CASSLTGGPLGTDTQYF. The CDR3 coding sequence is TGTGCCAGCAGCTTAACGGGAGGGCCTCTCGGAACAGATACGCAGTATTTT.

The rearrangement links TRBV5-1 to TRBJ2-4; D gene uncertain. CDR3 length: 13 residues. Germline CDR1 reads SGHRS; CDR2 reads YFSETQ. V was trimmed by 2 bases and J by 4 bases, leaving 7 bases between them. The CDR3, as DNA: TGCGCCAGCAGCTTAAACCAGAAAAACATTCAGTACTTC. It encodes CASSLNQKNIQYF.